The rows below give T cell receptor beta chains drawn from one sample of a study of response to subunit inactivated influenza vaccine. TCRdb reprocessed the RT-PCR reads with MiXCR, giving one entry per CDR3 protein. This sample has about 480,000 distinct CDR3 sequences, with 10% to 15% found just once. Sequences were derived from PBMCs from blood, sampled 45 days after vaccination. Receptors originate from a man aged 45-65 years who received an inactivated influenza vaccine. Each CDR3 is given with its conserved first and last residue. A D gene is named only where the DNA matches it firmly. Clone size is given for some rows only: seen once, a few or many times, or a class if the clone is expanded.

v_call	j_call	clone_size	d_call	cdr3_nt	cdr3_aa
TRBV4-2	TRBJ2-1	NA	TRBD2	TGTGCCAGCAGCCAAGCTTGGACTAGCGGGAGTTACAATGAGCAGTTCTTC	CASSQAWTSGSYNEQFF
TRBV4-1	TRBJ2-1	NA	NA	TGCGCCAGCAGCCAAGACAGCGCCTACAGCAATGAGCAGTTCTTC	CASSQDSAYSNEQFF
TRBV28	TRBJ2-7	many	TRBD1	TGTGCCATTTCAAACAGGGGTTACTCCTACGAGCAGTACTTC	CAISNRGYSYEQYF
TRBV20-1	TRBJ2-7	few	TRBD1	TGCAGTGCTAGACCCGGGACAGGGGCTCCCTACGAGCAGTACTTC	CSARPGTGAPYEQYF
TRBV9	TRBJ1-3	NA	NA	TGTGCCAGCAGTGGGGGGACCACCTCTGGAAACACCATATATTTT	CASSGGTTSGNTIYF
TRBV11-2	TRBJ2-2	NA	TRBD2	TGTGCCAGCAGCTCGTACGGACTAGAGAACACCGGGGAGCTGTTTTTT	CASSSYGLENTGELFF
TRBV12-3/TRBV12-4	TRBJ1-4	few	TRBD1	TGTGCCAGCAGTAGAAGACAGGGAACTAATGAAAAACTGTTTTTT	CASSRRQGTNEKLFF
TRBV7-2	TRBJ2-1	few	NA	TGTGCCAGCAGCTCAGAGGGGCTCCCCAACTACAATGAGCAGTTCTTC	CASSSEGLPNYNEQFF
TRBV11-2	TRBJ2-2	NA	NA	TGTGCCAGCAGCTCGCTTTGGGGGAACACCGGGGAGCTGTTTTTT	CASSSLWGNTGELFF
TRBV20-1	TRBJ1-1	NA	NA	TGCAGTGCTAGAGATTCCGGGGGTAGCACTGAAGCTTTCTTT	CSARDSGGSTEAFF
TRBV20-1	TRBJ2-7	NA	NA	TGCAGTGCTTATACAGGGATATCTTACGAGCAGTACTTC	CSAYTGISYEQYF
TRBV10-3	TRBJ2-7	NA	NA	TGTGCCATCAGTGAGTCAGGGTTCCCCGGGTACGAGCAGTACTTC	CAISESGFPGYEQYF
TRBV19	TRBJ2-3	NA	NA	TGTGCCAGTAGTCCCCCCCGGAGGCGGGTAGTAACAGATACGCAGTATTTT	CASSPPRRRVVTDTQYF
TRBV5-1	TRBJ2-3	many	TRBD2	TGCGCCAGCCGAGGGCTAGCGGGGGATGACACAGATACGCAGTATTTT	CASRGLAGDDTDTQYF